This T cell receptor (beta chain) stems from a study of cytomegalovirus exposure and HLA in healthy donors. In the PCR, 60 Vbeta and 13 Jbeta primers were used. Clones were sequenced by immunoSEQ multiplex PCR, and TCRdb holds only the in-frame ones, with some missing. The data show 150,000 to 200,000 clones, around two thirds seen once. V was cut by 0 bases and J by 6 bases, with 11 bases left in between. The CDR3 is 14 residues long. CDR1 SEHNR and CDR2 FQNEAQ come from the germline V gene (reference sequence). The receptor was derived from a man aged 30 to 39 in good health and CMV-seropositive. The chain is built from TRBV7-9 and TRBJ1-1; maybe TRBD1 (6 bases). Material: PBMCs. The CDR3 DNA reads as TGTGCCAGCAGCTTAGCGGCAGGGGCGCCTGAAGCTTTCTTT. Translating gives CASSLAAGAPEAFF.